One sample yielded the 16 T cell receptor beta chains listed below, sequenced in a study of shared clonotypes between healthy human individuals. TCRdb keeps only in-frame clones here, not all; method: immunoSEQ multiplex PCR. The sample holds more than 550,000 clones; 92% are singletons and the top ten take approximately 25%. As defined, naive CD8 cells were CD45RO-negative and positively selected for CCR7, with terminally differentiated effector memory CD45RA+ cells excluded. Sequenced: naive CD8+ T cells sorted from blood. These receptors were collected from a man aged 25 to 40 in good health.

The rearrangement links TRBV10-1 to TRBJ2-5; 10 positions match TRBD2. The germline CDR1 and CDR2 sequences are WNHNN and SYGVQD (reference sequence). The ends lost 3 bases at V and 5 bases at J; junction bases unmatched: 3. The CDR3 contains 14 residues. The CDR3 protein is CASSELAGKETQYF. DNA of the CDR3: TGCGCCAGCAGTGAACTAGCGGGAAAGGAGACCCAGTACTTC.

The V call is TRBV7-9, the J call TRBJ1-5; a weak D match, TRBD1 (6 bases). CDR3 length equals 15 residues. Germline V gives CDR1 SEHNR, CDR2 FQNEAQ (reference sequence). V was trimmed by 4 bases and J by 7 bases, leaving 17 bases between them. CDR3 in amino acids: CASSSEMEGDQPQHF. In DNA form, the CDR3 reads TGTGCCAGCAGCTCCGAAATGGAGGGGGACCAGCCCCAGCATTTT. Based on the CDR3 plus reference TRBV7-9 and TRBJ1-5, the full variable domain is DTGVSQNPRHKITKRGQNVTFRCDPISEHNRLYWYRQTLGQGPEFLTYFQNEAQLEKSRLLSDRFSAERPKGSFSTLEIQRTEQGDSAMYLCASSSEMEGDQPQHFGDGTRLSIL.

This clone was counted ten times or more. This chain links TRBV10-1 with TRBJ1-1; D might be TRBD1 (5 bases). The CDR3 has 14 amino acids. Deletions cut 5 bases from V and 7 bases from J, with 17 bases between. Per germline, CDR1 WNHNN and CDR2 SYGVQD (reference sequence). The CDR3 DNA is TGCGCCAGCAGTCAAGAACGGGACCCGATTGAAGCTTTCTTT. It codes for CASSQERDPIEAFF.

V and J are TRBV14 and TRBJ2-2, with TRBD2 identical over 9 bases. Germline CDR1 and CDR2: SGHDN and FVKESK. The junction had 6 bases not matched to a gene; V was cut back by 1 base and J by 0 bases. This CDR3 has 18 residues. The CDR3 region is CASSQVERLAANTGELFF. CDR3 in DNA: TGTGCCAGCAGCCAAGTTGAGAGACTAGCGGCGAACACCGGGGAGCTGTTTTTT.

This clone was found once. The chain combines TRBV9 with TRBJ2-7; 9 bases line up with TRBD1. V was pared by 0 bases and J by 6 bases, with 10 bases of the junction left unmatched. The CDR3 is 16 amino acids. Germline assignment: CDR1 SGDLS and CDR2 YYNGEE. The CDR3 loop is CASSVGGTGYRSEQYF. The CDR3 DNA reads TGTGCCAGCAGCGTAGGGGGGACAGGGTATCGATCCGAGCAGTACTTC.

This chain joins TRBV29-1 and TRBJ2-1, with 10 bases that match TRBD1. CDR1 is SQVTM and CDR2 is ANQGSEA in the germline V gene. This CDR3 spans 14 amino acids. With V trimmed by 7 bases and J by 8 bases, 11 bases remained unmatched. The CDR3: CSGGRQGATDEQFF. The CDR3 bases are TGCAGCGGCGGGAGACAGGGGGCTACGGATGAGCAGTTCTTC.

V is TRBV7-8 and J is TRBJ2-2, with 7 positions matching TRBD2. The CDR3 is made up of 13 amino acids. In germline, CDR1 is SGHVS, CDR2 FQNEAQ. V was clipped by 5 bases and J by 7 bases; unmatched bases: 4. The CDR3, as DNA: TGTGCCAGCAGCCGTAGGGAGGGCGGGGAGCTGTTTTTT. Amino acid sequence: CASSRREGGELFF.

The chain joins TRBV27 to TRBJ2-7, with 9 bases lining up with TRBD1. The V gene's germline CDR1 is MNHEY and CDR2 SMNVEV (reference sequence). The CDR3 has 17 residues. V gave up 3 bases and J gave up 1 base; unmatched junction bases: 10. CDR3 sequence: CASSLLTGTGLSYEQYF. Here the CDR3 DNA reads TGTGCCAGCAGTTTGTTAACCGGGACAGGGTTATCCTACGAGCAGTACTTC.

This chain links TRBV19 with TRBJ2-7; the D gene is possibly TRBD2 (5 bases). V lost 5 bases and J 3 bases, leaving 11 bases between the germline ends. The germline CDR1 and CDR2 sequences are LNHDA and SQIVND (reference sequence). The CDR3 consists of 13 residues. CDR3 protein: CASSAGVLYEQYF. The CDR3 DNA is TGTGCCAGTAGTGCCGGGGTCCTCTACGAGCAGTACTTC.

The chain has TRBV14 and TRBJ2-2; 9 positions match TRBD1. Unmatched junction bases numbered 13, after V lost 3 bases and J lost 5 bases. Germline lookup yields CDR1 SGHDN and CDR2 FVKESK. The CDR3 loop spans 18 amino acids. The CDR3 DNA reads TGTGCCAGCAGCCACTCCCATGGGACAGGGCTGAAGACCGGGGAGCTGTTTTTT. The encoded protein is CASSHSHGTGLKTGELFF. Complete variable domain (other parts from reference TRBV14 and TRBJ2-2): EAGVTQFPSHSVIEKGQTVTLRCDPISGHDNLYWYRRVMGKEIKFLLHFVKESKQDESGMPNNRFLAERTGGTYSTLKVQPAELEDSGVYFCASSHSHGTGLKTGELFFGEGSRLTVL.

The rearrangement links TRBV28 to TRBJ2-2; TRBD1 is a possible D gene (6 bases). Germline assignment: CDR1 MDHEN and CDR2 SYDVKM. The CDR3 has 15 residues. Trimming removed 4 bases from V and 0 bases from J, with 9 bases in between. This chain's CDR3 is CASSWDMANTGELFF. In nucleotides, the CDR3 is TGTGCCAGCAGTTGGGACATGGCGAACACCGGGGAGCTGTTTTTT.

This clone was recorded only once. The chain is built from TRBV2 and TRBJ2-5, with 11 positions matching TRBD2. Germline CDR1 reads SNHLY; CDR2 reads FYNNEI. CDR3 length: 16 amino acids. J lost 5 bases, V lost 2 bases, and 7 bases had no gene match. The CDR3 loop reads CASSERLAGSAETQYF. CDR3 sequence (DNA): TGTGCCAGCAGTGAAAGACTAGCGGGATCGGCGGAGACCCAGTACTTC.

The table lists this clone with a count of one. The chain couples TRBV9 to TRBJ1-3; TRBD1 might be the D (6 bases). This CDR3 spans 16 amino acids. The V and J ends lost 2 bases and 0 bases respectively, with 12 bases between them. Germline CDR1 SGDLS, CDR2 YYNGEE. The CDR3 loop is CASSVDMTGSGNTIYF. CDR3 nucleotides: TGTGCCAGCAGCGTCGACATGACAGGCTCTGGAAACACCATATATTTT. Full variable domain (rest looked up from reference TRBV9 and TRBJ1-3): DSGVTQTPKHLITATGQRVTLRCSPRSGDLSVYWYQQSLDQGLQFLIQYYNGEERAKGNILERFSAQQFPDLHSELNLSSLELGDSALYFCASSVDMTGSGNTIYFGEGSWLTVV.

On this clone itself: The junction departs from germline at one end; a sequencing error may be responsible. The chain uses TRBV30 and TRBJ2-7; the D gene is possibly TRBD2 (6 bases). Germline loops: CDR1 GTSNPN, CDR2 SVGIG (reference sequence). This CDR3 spans 13 amino acids. The CDR3: CALSREIGGEQYF. The CDR3 region has the DNA TGTGCCTTGAGTCGGGAGATCGGGGGCGAGCAGTACTTC.

V is TRBV4-1 and J is TRBJ1-5; D is unclear. This CDR3 has 15 amino acids. CDR1 is MGHRA, CDR2 YSYEKL, per germline. Trimming left V 0 bases short and J 3 bases short, with 9 bases between. CDR3 in amino acids: CASSQDGSPNQPQHF. CDR3 bases: TGCGCCAGCAGCCAAGATGGGAGTCCCAATCAGCCCCAGCATTTT.

The chain employs TRBV7-9 and TRBJ1-2; no clear D gene. V lost 3 bases, J lost 9 bases, and 11 bases lay in between. Germline loops: CDR1 SEHNR, CDR2 FQNEAQ (reference sequence). CDR3 length: 12 residues. The CDR3 is CASSFSEGSYTF. Here the CDR3 DNA reads TGTGCCAGCAGCTTTTCTGAGGGTAGCTACACCTTC.